This T cell receptor (beta chain) was captured by sequencing in a study of response to subunit inactivated influenza vaccine. Germline CDR1 MNHNS, CDR2 SASEGT. V lost 6 bases and J 7 bases, leaving 13 bases between the germline ends. The CDR3 runs to 13 residues. This clonotype was seen more than once but under ten times. Each CDR3 protein is one row after TCRdb ran MiXCR on the RT-PCR reads. Here the sample spans around 480,000 distinct CDR3 sequences, more than 15% being singletons. The V and J genes are TRBV6-1 and TRBJ2-1; a weak D match, TRBD1 (6 bases). This clonotype was obtained from a man between 50 and 75 years old who received an inactivated influenza vaccine. Sample: CD4+ T cells sorted from PBMCs, taken less than 30 months after vaccination. The CDR3 sequence: CASREQGSNEQFF. The CDR3 nucleotides are TGTGCCAGCAGGGAACAGGGTTCTAATGAGCAGTTCTTC.